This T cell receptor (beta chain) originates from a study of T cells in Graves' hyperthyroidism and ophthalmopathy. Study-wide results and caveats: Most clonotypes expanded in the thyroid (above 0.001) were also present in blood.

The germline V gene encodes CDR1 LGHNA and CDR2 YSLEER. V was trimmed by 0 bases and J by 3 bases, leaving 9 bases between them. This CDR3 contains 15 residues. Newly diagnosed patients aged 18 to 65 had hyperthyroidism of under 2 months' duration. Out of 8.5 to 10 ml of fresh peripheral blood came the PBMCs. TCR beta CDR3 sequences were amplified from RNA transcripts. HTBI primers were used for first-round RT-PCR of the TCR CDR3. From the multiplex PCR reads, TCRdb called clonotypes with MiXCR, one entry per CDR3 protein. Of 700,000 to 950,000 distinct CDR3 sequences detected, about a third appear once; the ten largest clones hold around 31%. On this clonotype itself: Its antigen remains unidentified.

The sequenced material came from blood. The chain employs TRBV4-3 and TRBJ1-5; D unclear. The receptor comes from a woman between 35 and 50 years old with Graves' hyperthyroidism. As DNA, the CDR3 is TGCGCCAGCAGCCAAGAATCGACCGTCAATCAGCCCCAGCATTTT. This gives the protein CASSQESTVNQPQHF.